This T cell receptor (beta chain) was sequenced during a study of T cell changes during pregnancy in multiple sclerosis (dated by TCRdb to between 2019 and 2020). About the full investigation: Changes in the T cell repertoire over the course of pregnancy were examined in this study in women with multiple sclerosis.

Libraries were made using the immunoSEQ multiplex PCR assay. TCRdb took over this immuneACCESS table, retaining in-frame rearrangements with V and J assigned. Such tables are incomplete; in checked studies, under half of the missing clones stem from an unresolved V gene, and the remainder is unexplained. The sample profile shows about 59,000 clones; around 90% of them were found once. Around 6.8% of the sample is held by the ten biggest clonotypes. As regards this clone: The antigen it recognizes is unknown. Base qualities were left out, and no much larger clone turns up one base away.

The receptor was isolated from a female donor in good health, enrolled as a control in a pregnancy study. Sample: peripheral blood, taken in the third trimester of pregnancy.

The CDR3 region: CASSLSLSIDEQFF. The nucleotides are TGTGCCAGCAGCTTATCTCTGAGTATCGATGAGCAGTTCTTC. In this chain, TRBV7-9 is recombined with TRBJ2-1; the D gene is not confidently resolved. The germline V gene (reference sequence) provides CDR1 SEHNR and CDR2 FQNEAQ. Including cysteine and phenylalanine, the CDR3 has 14 amino acids. The entry retains the CDR3 DNA only, 42 bases that are in frame from base 1. Trimming at the junction amounts to 2 bases on V and 8 bases on J, and the germline ends lie 13 bases apart. Outside the CDR3, residues come from the reference TRBV7-9 and TRBJ2-1 proteins, so the full variable domain is: DTGVSQNPRHKITKRGQNVTFRCDPISEHNRLYWYRQTLGQGPEFLTYFQNEAQLEKSRLLSDRFSAERPKGSFSTLEIQRTEQGDSAMYLCASSLSLSIDEQFFGPGTRLTVL.